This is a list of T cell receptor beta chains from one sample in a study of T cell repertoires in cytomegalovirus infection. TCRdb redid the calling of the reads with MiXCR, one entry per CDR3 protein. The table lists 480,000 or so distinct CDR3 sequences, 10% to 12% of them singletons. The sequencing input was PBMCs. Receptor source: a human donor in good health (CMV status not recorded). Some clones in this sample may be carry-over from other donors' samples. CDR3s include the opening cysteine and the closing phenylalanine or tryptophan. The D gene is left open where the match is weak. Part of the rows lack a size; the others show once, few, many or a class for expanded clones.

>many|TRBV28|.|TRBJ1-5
CASRTSQGLSQPQHF
TGTGCCAGCAGGACTTCACAGGGACTGTCTCAGCCCCAGCATTTT
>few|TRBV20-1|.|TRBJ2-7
CSALSSGTLFSYEQYF
TGCAGTGCCCTATCCTCCGGGACTCTCTTCTCCTACGAGCAGTACTTC
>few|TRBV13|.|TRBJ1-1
CASSLGRFGGLITEAFF
TGTGCCAGCAGCTTAGGCCGTTTTGGGGGGCTTATCACTGAAGCTTTCTTT
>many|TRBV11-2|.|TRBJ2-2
CASSRGETSGELFF
TGTGCCAGCAGCCGCGGAGAGACCTCCGGGGAGCTGTTTTTT
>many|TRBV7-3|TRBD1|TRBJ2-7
CASSVSGTGDYEQYF
TGTGCCAGCAGCGTGTCCGGGACAGGTGACTACGAGCAGTACTTC
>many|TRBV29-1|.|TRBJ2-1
CSVVSSYTTSGQFF
TGCAGCGTTGTTTCGTCTTACACTACGAGTGGGCAGTTCTTC
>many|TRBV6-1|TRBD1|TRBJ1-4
CASPSGTELFF
TGTGCCAGTCCATCCGGGACAGAACTGTTTTTT
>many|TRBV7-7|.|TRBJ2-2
CASSTTPDGELFF
TGTGCCAGCAGCACAACTCCGGACGGGGAGCTGTTTTTT
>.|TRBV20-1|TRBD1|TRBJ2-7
CSAGDSFPEQYF
TGCAGTGCAGGGGACAGCTTCCCCGAGCAGTACTTC
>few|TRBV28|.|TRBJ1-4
CASSQQGAGEKLFF
TGTGCCAGCAGTCAACAGGGAGCGGGCGAAAAACTGTTTTTT
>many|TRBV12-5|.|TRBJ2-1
CASGLVVSGGSSYNEQFF
TGTGCTAGTGGTTTGGTCGTCTCGGGGGGCAGCTCCTACAATGAGCAGTTCTTC
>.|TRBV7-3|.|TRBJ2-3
CASSLTRELTDTQYF
TGTGCCAGCAGCTTAACGCGGGAACTCACAGATACGCAGTATTTT
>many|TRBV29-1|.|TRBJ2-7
CSVTPGSYEQYF
TGCAGCGTTACCCCAGGGTCCTACGAGCAGTACTTC
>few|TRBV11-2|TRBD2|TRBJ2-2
CASSSTLAGGPRGTGELFF
TGTGCCAGCAGCTCAACACTAGCGGGGGGGCCAAGGGGCACCGGGGAGCTGTTTTTT
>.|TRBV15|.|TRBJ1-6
CATSRDTGLRSPLHF
TGTGCCACCAGCAGAGATACAGGGTTGCGATCACCCCTCCACTTT